These T cell receptor beta chains were read from a single sample in a study of T cells in Graves' hyperthyroidism and ophthalmopathy. TCRdb re-analysed the multiplex PCR reads in MiXCR, keeping a single row per CDR3 protein. The sample has a few hundred thousand distinct CDR3 sequences, 15% to 18% seen once. The sample consisted of blood. These receptors were taken from a woman aged 30 to 39 with Graves' hyperthyroidism. CDR3s include the opening cysteine and the closing phenylalanine or tryptophan. The D gene is left open where the match is weak. Expanded clones are given a class, and other clones once, few, many or no size at all.

V: TRBV20-1
size: NA
D: NA
J: TRBJ2-2
DNA: TGCAGTGGTAGCGGAAACACCGGGGAGCTGTTTTTT
CDR3: CSGSGNTGELFF

V: TRBV7-3
size: many
D: TRBD2
J: TRBJ2-7
DNA: TGTGCCAGCAGCTTAAGAACTAGCGGGAGGAAGTACGAGCAGTACTTC
CDR3: CASSLRTSGRKYEQYF

V: TRBV7-9
size: many
D: TRBD2
J: TRBJ2-7
DNA: TGTGCCAGCAGCCCCCCACTAGCGGGATCTTTCTACGAGCAGTACTTC
CDR3: CASSPPLAGSFYEQYF

V: TRBV6-2/TRBV6-3
size: many
D: NA
J: TRBJ2-7
DNA: TGTGCCAGCAGAATCAGCGGGCAGACCTACGAGCAGTACTTC
CDR3: CASRISGQTYEQYF

V: TRBV20-1
size: many
D: NA
J: TRBJ2-1
DNA: TGCAGTGCTACACAGGGATCGGATGAGCAGTTCTTC
CDR3: CSATQGSDEQFF

V: TRBV4-1
size: many
D: TRBD1
J: TRBJ1-5
DNA: TGCGCCAGCAGCCAAGTCGACAGGGACAATCAGCCCCAGCATTTT
CDR3: CASSQVDRDNQPQHF

V: TRBV20-1
size: NA
D: TRBD2
J: TRBJ2-7
DNA: TGCAGTCAACGGGCACTAGCGGGAGGCTACGAGCAGTACTTC
CDR3: CSQRALAGGYEQYF

V: TRBV2
size: many
D: TRBD2
J: TRBJ2-2
DNA: TGTGCCGACAGGACTAGCGGGAACACCGGGGAGCTGTTTTTT
CDR3: CADRTSGNTGELFF

V: TRBV7-6
size: many
D: NA
J: TRBJ1-6
DNA: TGTGCCAGCAGTTTGACGAGGGATTCACCCCTCCACTTT
CDR3: CASSLTRDSPLHF

V: TRBV20-1
size: many
D: NA
J: TRBJ2-2
DNA: TGCAGTGCTAGAGATGGGGAGATCCTGGCCGGGGAGCTGTTTTTT
CDR3: CSARDGEILAGELFF

V: TRBV10-2
size: NA
D: NA
J: TRBJ1-6
DNA: TGCGCCAGCAGTATACAGGGAGAGAATTCACCCCTCCACTTT
CDR3: CASSIQGENSPLHF

V: TRBV20-1
size: NA
D: NA
J: TRBJ2-2
DNA: TGCAGTGCAGATCCACAGGGATTCGGGGAGCTGTTTTTT
CDR3: CSADPQGFGELFF

V: TRBV12-5
size: NA
D: NA
J: TRBJ2-2
DNA: TGTGCTAGTGGTAAGACAGCGACCGGGGAGCTGTTTTTT
CDR3: CASGKTATGELFF

V: TRBV7-7
size: few
D: NA
J: TRBJ1-5
DNA: TGTGCTAGCAGCTTAGCCCTCGGGGTTATGGATCAGCCCCAGCATTTT
CDR3: CASSLALGVMDQPQHF

V: TRBV7-2
size: many
D: NA
J: TRBJ2-7
DNA: TGTGCCAGCAGCAAAATTATGGACGAGCAGTACTTC
CDR3: CASSKIMDEQYF

V: TRBV25-1
size: NA
D: NA
J: TRBJ2-1
DNA: TGTGCCAGCAGTGAAGGTGTGCGGGTGGGTGAGCAGTTCTTC
CDR3: CASSEGVRVGEQFF

V: TRBV20-1
size: NA
D: TRBD1
J: TRBJ1-6
DNA: TGCAGTGCTCTGTGGATTTCAGGGGGGTTCTCCTATAATTCACCCCTCCACTTT
CDR3: CSALWISGGFSYNSPLHF

V: TRBV20-1
size: NA
D: NA
J: TRBJ1-5
DNA: TGCAGTGCTAGACCCCGGGACGCATTTATCGGGGGCAATCAGCCCCAGCATTTT
CDR3: CSARPRDAFIGGNQPQHF

V: TRBV11-1
size: NA
D: TRBD1
J: TRBJ2-7
DNA: TGTGCCAGTAGTATCGGACAGGGACTGAGCTACGAGCAGTACTTC
CDR3: CASSIGQGLSYEQYF

V: TRBV19
size: NA
D: TRBD2
J: TRBJ2-1
DNA: TGTGCCAGTAGTACAATAGAGGGAGGGGCCTACAATGAGCAGTTCTTC
CDR3: CASSTIEGGAYNEQFF

V: TRBV5-8
size: few
D: TRBD1
J: TRBJ1-2
DNA: TGTGCCAGCAGCTCACCTCCGGGTAGGACAGGGGGTCCTGGCTACACCTTC
CDR3: CASSSPPGRTGGPGYTF

V: TRBV14
size: NA
D: NA
J: TRBJ2-5
DNA: TGTGCCAGCAGCCAAGGGGAGAGTACGCAGTACTTC
CDR3: CASSQGESTQYF